The clone carrying this T cell receptor beta chain was seen at least ten times. Its antigen is not identified. CDR3 size: 16 residues. V lost 5 bases to trimming and J lost 7 bases; unmatched junction nucleotides: 7. This specimen belongs to a study of CD8+CD57+ T cells in acquired aplastic anemia. Study in general: Yields of DNA that came from sorted CD4+ and CD8+ cells averaged around 3 ug. Study-level points and caveats: It was found that 25 to 35 CD8+ CDR3 sequences were shared between patients and controls. Patients did not significantly differ from controls in CD8+ Simpson's diversity.

The template for TCR beta VDJ and CDR3 sequence profiling was genomic DNA. Using its own MiXCR run on the reads, TCRdb lists one record per CDR3 protein. The table has a few hundred thousand distinct CDR3 sequences, about 56% seen once. This chain links TRBV12-3 or TRBV12-4 with TRBJ2-1; 14 nucleotides line up with TRBD2. Material for sequencing was sorted CD4+, CD8+, or CD8+CD57+ T cells (not recorded which) from PBMCs. This clonotype was obtained from a human donor with severe aplastic anemia or a healthy control (not recorded which). CDR3 bases: TGTGCCAGCAGTCGCCTGACTAGCGGGGGGGGGAATGAGCAGTTCTTC. It codes for CASSRLTSGGGNEQFF.